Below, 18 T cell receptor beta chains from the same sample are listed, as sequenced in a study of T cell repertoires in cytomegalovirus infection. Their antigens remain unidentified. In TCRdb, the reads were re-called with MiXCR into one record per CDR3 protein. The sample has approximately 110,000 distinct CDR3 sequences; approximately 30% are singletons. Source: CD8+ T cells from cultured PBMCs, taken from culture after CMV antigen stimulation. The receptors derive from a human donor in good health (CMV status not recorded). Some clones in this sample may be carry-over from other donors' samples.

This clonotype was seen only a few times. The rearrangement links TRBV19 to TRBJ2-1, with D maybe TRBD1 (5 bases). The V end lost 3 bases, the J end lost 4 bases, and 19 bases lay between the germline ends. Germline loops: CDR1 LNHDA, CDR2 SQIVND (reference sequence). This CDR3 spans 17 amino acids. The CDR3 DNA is TGTGCCAGTAGTATTCACCCCGGCGCAGGGTCGTACAATGAGCAGTTCTTC. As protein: CASSIHPGAGSYNEQFF.

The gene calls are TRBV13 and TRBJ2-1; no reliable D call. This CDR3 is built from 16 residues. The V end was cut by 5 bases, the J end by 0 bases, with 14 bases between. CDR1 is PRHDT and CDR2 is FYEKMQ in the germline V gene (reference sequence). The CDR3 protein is CASSTLARSSYNEQFF. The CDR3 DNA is TGTGCCAGCAGCACCCTGGCTAGAAGCTCCTACAATGAGCAGTTCTTC.

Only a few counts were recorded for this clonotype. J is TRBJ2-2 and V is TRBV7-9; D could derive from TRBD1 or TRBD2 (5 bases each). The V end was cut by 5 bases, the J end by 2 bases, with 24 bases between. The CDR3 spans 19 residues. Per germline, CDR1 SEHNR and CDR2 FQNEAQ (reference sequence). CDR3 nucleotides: TGTGCCAGCAGCCGGATACCGGGACCGATGTTCCCTAACACCGGGGAGCTGTTTTTT. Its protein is CASSRIPGPMFPNTGELFF. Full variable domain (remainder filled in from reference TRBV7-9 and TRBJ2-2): DTGVSQNPRHKITKRGQNVTFRCDPISEHNRLYWYRQTLGQGPEFLTYFQNEAQLEKSRLLSDRFSAERPKGSFSTLEIQRTEQGDSAMYLCASSRIPGPMFPNTGELFFGEGSRLTVL.

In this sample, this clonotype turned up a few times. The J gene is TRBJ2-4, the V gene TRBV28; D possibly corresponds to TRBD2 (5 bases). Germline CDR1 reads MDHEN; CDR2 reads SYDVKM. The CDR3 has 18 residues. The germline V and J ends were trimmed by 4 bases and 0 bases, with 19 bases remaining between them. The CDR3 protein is CASSSRPTAELAKNIQYF. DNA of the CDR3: TGTGCCAGCAGTTCACGACCTACAGCGGAACTAGCCAAAAACATTCAGTACTTC.

CDR3 sequence: CASRGYTGELFF. The CDR3 DNA reads TGTGCCAGCAGAGGGTACACCGGGGAGCTGTTTTTT. This chain links TRBV27 with TRBJ2-2; no firm D call. CDR1 MNHEY and CDR2 SMNVEV come from the germline V gene (reference sequence). There are 12 residues in the CDR3. The ends were cut back, 6 bases at V and 3 bases at J, with 5 bases in the middle.

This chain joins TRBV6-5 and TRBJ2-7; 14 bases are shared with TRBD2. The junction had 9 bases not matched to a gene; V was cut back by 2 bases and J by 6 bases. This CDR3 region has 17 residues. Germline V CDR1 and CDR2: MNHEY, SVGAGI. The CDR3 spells CASSYETSGGATAEQYF. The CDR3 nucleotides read TGTGCCAGCAGTTACGAGACTAGCGGGGGGGCCACGGCCGAGCAGTACTTC.

CDR3 sequence reads: CANRDRESGELFF. As DNA, the CDR3 is TGTGCCAACCGGGACAGGGAATCCGGGGAGCTGTTTTTT. This chain joins TRBV2 and TRBJ2-2; TRBD1 matches 9 bases. The length of the CDR3 is 13 residues. From germline, CDR1 is SNHLY and CDR2 FYNNEI. After removal of 10 bases from V and 6 bases from J, the junction contained 6 bases not matched to a gene. Full variable domain (rest looked up from reference TRBV2 and TRBJ2-2): EPEVTQTPSHQVTQMGQEVILRCVPISNHLYFYWYRQILGQKVEFLVSFYNNEISEKSEIFDDQFSVERPDGSNFTLKIRSTKLEDSAMYFCANRDRESGELFFGEGSRLTVL.

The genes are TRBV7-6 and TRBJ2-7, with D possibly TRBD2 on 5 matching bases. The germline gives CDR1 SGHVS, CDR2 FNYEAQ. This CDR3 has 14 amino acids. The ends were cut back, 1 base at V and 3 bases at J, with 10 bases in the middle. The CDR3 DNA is TGTGCCAGCAGCTTAGGGACTGATTACTACGAGCAGTACTTC. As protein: CASSLGTDYYEQYF. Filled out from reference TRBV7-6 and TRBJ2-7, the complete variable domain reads GAGVSQSPRYKVTKRGQDVALRCDPISGHVSLYWYRQALGQGPEFLTYFNYEAQQDKSGLPNDRFSAERPEGSISTLTIQRTEQRDSAMYRCASSLGTDYYEQYFGPGTRLTVT.

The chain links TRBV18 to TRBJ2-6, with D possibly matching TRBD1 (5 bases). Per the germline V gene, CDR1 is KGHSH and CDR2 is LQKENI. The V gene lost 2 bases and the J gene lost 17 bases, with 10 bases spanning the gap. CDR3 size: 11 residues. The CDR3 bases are TGTGCCAGCTCACCAAGTTCACAGGTGACTTTC. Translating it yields CASSPSSQVTF.

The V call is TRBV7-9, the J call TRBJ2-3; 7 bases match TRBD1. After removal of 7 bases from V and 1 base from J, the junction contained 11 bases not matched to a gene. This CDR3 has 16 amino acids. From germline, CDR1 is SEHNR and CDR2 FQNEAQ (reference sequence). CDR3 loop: CASTPVGTVGTDTQYF. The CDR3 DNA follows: TGTGCCAGCACCCCGGTGGGGACAGTAGGCACAGATACGCAGTATTTT.

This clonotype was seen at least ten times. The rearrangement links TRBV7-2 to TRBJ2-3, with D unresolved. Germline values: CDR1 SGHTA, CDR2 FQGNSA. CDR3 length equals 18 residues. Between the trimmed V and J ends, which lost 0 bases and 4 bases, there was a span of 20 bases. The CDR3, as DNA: TGTGCCAGCAGCTTAGCCCGCTTTAACATTAAGCACGCAGATACGCAGTATTTT. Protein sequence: CASSLARFNIKHADTQYF.

The CDR3 is CASSLSRNEKLFF. DNA for the CDR3: TGTGCCAGCAGTTTATCTAGGAATGAAAAACTGTTTTTT. The chain has TRBV27 and TRBJ1-4; D uncertain. Trimming cost V 0 bases and J 5 bases, with 4 bases left between them. Germline V CDR1 and CDR2: MNHEY, SMNVEV (reference sequence). CDR3 length: 13 amino acids.

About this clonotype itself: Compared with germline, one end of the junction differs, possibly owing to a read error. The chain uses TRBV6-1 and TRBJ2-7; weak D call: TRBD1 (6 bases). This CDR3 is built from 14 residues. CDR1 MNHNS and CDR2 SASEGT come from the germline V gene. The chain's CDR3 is CVSSGWTASYEQYF. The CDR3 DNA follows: TGTGTCAGCAGTGGATGGACAGCCTCCTACGAGCAGTACTTC.

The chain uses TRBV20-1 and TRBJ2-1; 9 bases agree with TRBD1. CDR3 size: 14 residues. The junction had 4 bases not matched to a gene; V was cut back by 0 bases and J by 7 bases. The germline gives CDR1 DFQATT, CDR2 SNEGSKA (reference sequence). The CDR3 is CSAREPGQGNEQFF. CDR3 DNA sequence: TGCAGTGCTAGAGAGCCGGGACAGGGTAATGAGCAGTTCTTC.

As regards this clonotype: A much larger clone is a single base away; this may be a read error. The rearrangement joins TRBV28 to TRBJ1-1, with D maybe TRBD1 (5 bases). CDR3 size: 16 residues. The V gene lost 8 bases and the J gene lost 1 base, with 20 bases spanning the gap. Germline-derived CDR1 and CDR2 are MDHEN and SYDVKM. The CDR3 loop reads CASYDRGVVSNTEAFF. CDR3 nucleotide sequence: TGTGCCAGCTACGACCGAGGGGTGGTTTCGAACACTGAAGCTTTCTTT.

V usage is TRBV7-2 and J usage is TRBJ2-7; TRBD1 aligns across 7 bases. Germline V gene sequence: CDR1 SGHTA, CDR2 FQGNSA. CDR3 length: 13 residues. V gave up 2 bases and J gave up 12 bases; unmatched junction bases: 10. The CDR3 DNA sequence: TGTGCCAGCAGCTTAACCAGACAGGGTGGCCCGTACTTC. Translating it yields CASSLTRQGGPYF.

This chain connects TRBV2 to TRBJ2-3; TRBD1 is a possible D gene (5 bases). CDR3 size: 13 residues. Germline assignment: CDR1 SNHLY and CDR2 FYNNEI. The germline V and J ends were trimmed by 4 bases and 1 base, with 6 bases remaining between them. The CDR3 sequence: CASSGTRTDTQYF. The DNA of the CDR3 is TGTGCCAGCAGTGGGACACGCACAGATACGCAGTATTTT.

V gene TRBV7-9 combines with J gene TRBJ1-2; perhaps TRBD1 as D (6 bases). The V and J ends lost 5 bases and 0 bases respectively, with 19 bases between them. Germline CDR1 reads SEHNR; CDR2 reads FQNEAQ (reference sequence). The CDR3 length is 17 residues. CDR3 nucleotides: TGTGCCAGCAGCCTCTTGGGGGGCCACAAAGCTAACTATGGCTACACCTTC. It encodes CASSLLGGHKANYGYTF.